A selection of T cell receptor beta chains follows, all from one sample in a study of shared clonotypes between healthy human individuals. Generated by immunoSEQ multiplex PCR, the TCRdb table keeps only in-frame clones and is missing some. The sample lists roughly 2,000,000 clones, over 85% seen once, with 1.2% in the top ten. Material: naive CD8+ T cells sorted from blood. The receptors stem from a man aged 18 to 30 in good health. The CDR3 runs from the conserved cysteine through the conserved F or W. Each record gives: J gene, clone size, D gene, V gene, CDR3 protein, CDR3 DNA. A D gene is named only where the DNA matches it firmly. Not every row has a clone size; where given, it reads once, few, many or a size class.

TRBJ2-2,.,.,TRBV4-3,CASSQDFQRVTGELFF,TGCGCCAGCAGCCAAGATTTCCAGCGGGTCACCGGGGAGCTGTTTTTT
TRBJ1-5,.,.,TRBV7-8,CASSLGANQPQHF,TGTGCCAGCAGCTTAGGGGCAAATCAGCCCCAGCATTTT
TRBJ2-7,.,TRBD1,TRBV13,CASSPGTGKFDEQYF,TGTGCCAGCAGCCCCGGGACAGGGAAGTTCGACGAGCAGTACTTC
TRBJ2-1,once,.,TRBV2,CASSGNPYNEQFF,TGTGCCTCCTCGGGGAATCCCTACAATGAGCAGTTCTTC
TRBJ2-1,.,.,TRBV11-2,CASSPAGDEQFF,TGTGCCAGCAGCCCGGCGGGCGATGAGCAGTTCTTC
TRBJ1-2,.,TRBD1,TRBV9,CASSVGQGAWEGYTF,TGTGCCAGCAGCGTAGGCCAGGGGGCTTGGGAGGGCTACACCTTC
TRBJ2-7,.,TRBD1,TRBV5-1,CASSLAEIVGQGDYEQYF,TGCGCCAGCAGCTTGGCCGAGATAGTGGGACAGGGGGACTACGAGCAGTACTTC
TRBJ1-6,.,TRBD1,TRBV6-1,CASRGQGGSPLHF,TGTGCCAGCAGGGGACAGGGGGGCTCACCCCTCCACTTT
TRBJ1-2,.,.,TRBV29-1,CSVVGNDYGYTF,TGCAGCGTTGTTGGCAACGACTATGGCTACACCTTC
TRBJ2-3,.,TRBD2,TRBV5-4,CASSFAGGGADTQYF,TGTGCCAGCAGCTTCGCGGGGGGAGGGGCAGATACGCAGTATTTT
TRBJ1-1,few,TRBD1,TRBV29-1,CSVWDLDRGNTEAFF,TGCAGCGTTTGGGACTTGGACAGGGGGAACACTGAAGCTTTCTTT
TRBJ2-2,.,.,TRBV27,CASSPGANTGELFF,TGTGCCAGCAGTCCAGGGGCTAACACCGGGGAGCTGTTTTTT
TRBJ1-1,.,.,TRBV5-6,CASSFQNTEAFF,TGTGCCAGCAGCTTTCAAAACACTGAAGCTTTCTTT
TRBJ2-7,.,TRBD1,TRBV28,CASSLLQGLVYEQYF,TGTGCCAGCAGTTTACTACAGGGGTTGGTCTACGAGCAGTACTTC
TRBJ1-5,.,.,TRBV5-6,CASSLGAGQPQHF,TGTGCCAGCAGCTTAGGGGCTGGGCAGCCCCAGCATTTT
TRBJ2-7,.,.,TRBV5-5,CASSLGPPPSYEQYF,TGTGCCAGCAGCTTGGGCCCACCTCCCTCCTACGAGCAGTACTTC
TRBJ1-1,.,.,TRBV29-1,CSVDAGVTEAFF,TGCAGCGTTGACGCCGGGGTCACTGAAGCTTTCTTT
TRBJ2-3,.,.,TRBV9,CASSVKGNADTQYF,TGTGCCAGCAGCGTAAAGGGGAATGCAGATACGCAGTATTTT
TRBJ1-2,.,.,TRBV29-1,CSVVGDYGYTF,TGCAGCGTAGTAGGGGACTATGGCTACACCTTC
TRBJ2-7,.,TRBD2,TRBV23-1,CASIAGSQDRLAGEYEQYF,TGCGCCAGCATCGCCGGGAGTCAGGATCGGCTAGCGGGAGAGTACGAGCAGTACTTC
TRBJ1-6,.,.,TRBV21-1,CASFGLGRGRSYNSPLHF,TGTGCCAGCTTTGGCTTAGGCAGGGGAAGATCCTATAATTCACCCCTCCACTTT
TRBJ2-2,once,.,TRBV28,CASSFSTGELFF,TGTGCCAGCAGTTTTTCAACCGGGGAGCTGTTTTTT
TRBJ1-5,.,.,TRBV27,CASSPLEGQPQHF,TGTGCCAGCAGTCCCTTGGAGGGGCAGCCCCAGCATTTT
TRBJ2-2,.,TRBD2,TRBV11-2,CASSPGTSGGNTGELFF,TGTGCCAGCAGCCCTGGGACTAGCGGGGGTAACACCGGGGAGCTGTTTTTT
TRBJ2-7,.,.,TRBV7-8,CASSFSGRVSSYEQYF,TGTGCCAGCAGCTTTAGCGGCAGGGTCAGCTCCTACGAGCAGTACTTC
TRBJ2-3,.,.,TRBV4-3,CASSQVGTTPSTDTQYF,TGCGCCAGCAGCCAGGTTGGGACGACCCCTAGCACAGATACGCAGTATTTT
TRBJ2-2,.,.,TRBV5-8,CASSPSANTGELFF,TGTGCCAGCAGCCCTAGTGCGAACACCGGGGAGCTGTTTTTT
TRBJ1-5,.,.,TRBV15,CATSGEDRWNQPQHF,TGTGCCACCAGCGGAGAGGACAGATGGAATCAGCCCCAGCATTTT
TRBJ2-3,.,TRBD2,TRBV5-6,CASSLWTSGRENTQYF,TGTGCCAGCAGCCTTTGGACTAGCGGGAGGGAAAATACGCAGTATTTT
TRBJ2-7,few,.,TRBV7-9,CASSPFSYEQYF,TGTGCCAGCAGCCCATTCTCCTACGAGCAGTACTTC
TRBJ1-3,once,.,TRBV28,CASSESGNTIYF,TGTGCCAGCAGTGAAAGTGGAAACACCATATATTTT
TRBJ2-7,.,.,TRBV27,CATRQDRSYEQYF,TGTGCCACCCGGCAGGATCGATCCTACGAGCAGTACTTC
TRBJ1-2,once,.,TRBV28,CASSPWTESYGYTF,TGTGCCAGCAGTCCGTGGACAGAGTCCTATGGCTACACCTTC
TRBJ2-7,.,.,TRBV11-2,CASSSGFDYEQYF,TGTGCCAGCAGCTCAGGATTCGACTACGAGCAGTACTTC
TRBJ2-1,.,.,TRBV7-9,CASSLGGYEQFF,TGTGCCAGCAGCCTCGGGGGTTATGAGCAGTTCTTC
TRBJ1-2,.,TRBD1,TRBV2,CASSGGEQGVYGYTF,TGTGCCAGCAGTGGGGGCGAACAGGGGGTCTATGGCTACACCTTC
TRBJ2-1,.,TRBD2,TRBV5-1,CASSLTSGDEQFF,TGCGCCAGCAGCTTGACTAGCGGGGATGAGCAGTTCTTC
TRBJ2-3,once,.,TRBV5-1,CASSLAGSGLDPDTQYF,TGCGCCAGCAGCTTGGCCGGTAGTGGCCTCGACCCAGATACGCAGTATTTT
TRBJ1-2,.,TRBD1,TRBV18,CASSPLPGQGYGYTF,TGTGCCAGCTCACCTCTCCCGGGACAGGGGTATGGCTACACCTTC
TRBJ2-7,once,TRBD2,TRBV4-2,CASSPYRTSGSYEQYF,TGTGCCAGCAGCCCTTATCGTACTAGCGGTTCCTACGAGCAGTACTTC
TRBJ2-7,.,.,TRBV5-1,CASSFVRQLVDRYF,TGCGCCAGCAGCTTCGTCCGACAGCTGGTCGATAGGTACTTC
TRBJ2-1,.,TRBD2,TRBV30,CAWSAVSGIVPYNEQFF,TGTGCCTGGAGTGCAGTTAGCGGGATTGTACCCTACAATGAGCAGTTCTTC
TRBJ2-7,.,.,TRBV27,CASSLGGISSYEQYF,TGTGCCAGCAGTTTAGGCGGGATTAGCTCCTACGAGCAGTACTTC
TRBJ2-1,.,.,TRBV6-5,CASSILNSYNEQFF,TGTGCCAGCAGTATCCTTAACTCCTACAATGAGCAGTTCTTC
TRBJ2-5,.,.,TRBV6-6,CASSYGLQGREQTQYF,TGTGCCAGCAGTTACGGGCTCCAGGGTAGGGAACAGACCCAGTACTTC
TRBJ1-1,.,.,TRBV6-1,CASSSPGPYTEAFF,TGTGCCAGCAGCTCGCCGGGCCCCTACACTGAAGCTTTCTTT
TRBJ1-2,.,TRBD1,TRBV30,CAWAPGQGGYNGYTF,TGTGCCTGGGCCCCAGGACAGGGGGGATACAATGGCTACACCTTC
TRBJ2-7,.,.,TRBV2,CASSEEPSYEQYF,TGTGCCAGCAGCGAAGAGCCCTCCTACGAGCAGTACTTC
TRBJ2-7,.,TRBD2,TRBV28,CASSFISGGLLYEQYF,TGTGCCAGCAGTTTCATTAGCGGGGGGTTACTATACGAGCAGTACTTC
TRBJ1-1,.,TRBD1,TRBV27,CASSLWWTGDTEAFF,TGTGCCAGCAGTTTATGGTGGACAGGGGACACTGAAGCTTTCTTT